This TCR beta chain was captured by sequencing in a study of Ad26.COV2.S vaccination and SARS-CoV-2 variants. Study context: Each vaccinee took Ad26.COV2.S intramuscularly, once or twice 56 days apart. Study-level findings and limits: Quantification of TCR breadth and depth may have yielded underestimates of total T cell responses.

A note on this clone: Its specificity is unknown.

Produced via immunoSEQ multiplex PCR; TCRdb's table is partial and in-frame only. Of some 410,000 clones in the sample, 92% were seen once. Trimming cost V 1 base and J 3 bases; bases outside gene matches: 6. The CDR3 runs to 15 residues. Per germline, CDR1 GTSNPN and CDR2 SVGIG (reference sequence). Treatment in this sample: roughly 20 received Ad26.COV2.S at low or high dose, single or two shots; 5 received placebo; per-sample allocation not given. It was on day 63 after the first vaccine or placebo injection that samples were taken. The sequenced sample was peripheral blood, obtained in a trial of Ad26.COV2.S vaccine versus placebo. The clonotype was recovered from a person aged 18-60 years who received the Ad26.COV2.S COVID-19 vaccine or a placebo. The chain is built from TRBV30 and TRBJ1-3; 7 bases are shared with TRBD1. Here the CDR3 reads CAWSAFDRDGNTIYF. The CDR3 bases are TGTGCCTGGAGTGCATTCGACAGGGATGGAAACACCATATATTTT.